This TCR beta chain appears in the sequencing data of a study of blood T cell repertoires in COVID-19. The overall study: Sources were T cells, B-cell-depleted T cells, or PBMCs; the material itself was cDNA or gDNA.

In the authors' workflow: The assay estimated nucleated cells by amplifying reference gene primers. Produced via immunoSEQ multiplex PCR; TCRdb's table is partial and in-frame only. V and J calls and clone size are those listed in that table; D and trimming were worked out from the DNA. The data hold more than 50,000 clones, with approximately 90% observed a single time. Germline CDR1 SGHDN, CDR2 FVKESK. Trimming cost V 2 bases and J 2 bases; bases outside gene matches: 6. The CDR3 is 18 amino acids. J is TRBJ2-2 and V is TRBV14, with TRBD2 matching 12 bases. This clonotype originated in a man aged 80 or over with acute or convalescent COVID-19. The specimen sequenced was peripheral blood. The CDR3 spells CASSQLSGLAGNTGELFF. The CDR3 DNA sequence: TGTGCCAGCAGCCAACTGTCGGGACTAGCGGGCAACACCGGGGAGCTGTTTTTT. Full variable domain (rest looked up from reference TRBV14 and TRBJ2-2): EAGVTQFPSHSVIEKGQTVTLRCDPISGHDNLYWYRRVMGKEIKFLLHFVKESKQDESGMPNNRFLAERTGGTYSTLKVQPAELEDSGVYFCASSQLSGLAGNTGELFFGEGSRLTVL.